This T cell receptor (beta chain) appears in the sequencing data of a study of T cell repertoires in cytomegalovirus infection. About the study: Both recently identified HLA-C-restricted and well-studied HLA-B-restricted CMV epitopes were used in the study. Public signatures in TCR beta pointed to CMV infection and matching HLA type.

Overall study findings and caveats: The cumulative frequency of public TCR beta families identified carriers of CMV plus the relevant HLA. HLA-C-restricted CMV-specific TCR beta clonotypes were dominant in the ex vivo response.

This clonotype was found a few times. As yet, its antigen is unknown. After removal of 6 bases from V and 8 bases from J, the junction contained 9 bases not matched to a gene. The CDR3 sequence is 14 residues long. Per germline, CDR1 MNHEY and CDR2 SMNVEV (reference sequence). One entry per CDR3 protein, called by TCRdb with MiXCR from the reads. The sample has fewer than 950,000 distinct CDR3 sequences; about 30% are singletons. The sequence was obtained from a human donor in good health (CMV status not recorded). Some clones in this sample may be carry-over from other donors' samples. This chain connects TRBV27 to TRBJ1-4, with 7 bases matching TRBD1. The sample here was cultured CD8+ T cells from PBMCs, taken from culture after CMV antigen stimulation. The CDR3 bases are TGTGCCAGCAGCCAAGGACAGGAAGGGGAAAAACTGTTTTTT. It codes for CASSQGQEGEKLFF.